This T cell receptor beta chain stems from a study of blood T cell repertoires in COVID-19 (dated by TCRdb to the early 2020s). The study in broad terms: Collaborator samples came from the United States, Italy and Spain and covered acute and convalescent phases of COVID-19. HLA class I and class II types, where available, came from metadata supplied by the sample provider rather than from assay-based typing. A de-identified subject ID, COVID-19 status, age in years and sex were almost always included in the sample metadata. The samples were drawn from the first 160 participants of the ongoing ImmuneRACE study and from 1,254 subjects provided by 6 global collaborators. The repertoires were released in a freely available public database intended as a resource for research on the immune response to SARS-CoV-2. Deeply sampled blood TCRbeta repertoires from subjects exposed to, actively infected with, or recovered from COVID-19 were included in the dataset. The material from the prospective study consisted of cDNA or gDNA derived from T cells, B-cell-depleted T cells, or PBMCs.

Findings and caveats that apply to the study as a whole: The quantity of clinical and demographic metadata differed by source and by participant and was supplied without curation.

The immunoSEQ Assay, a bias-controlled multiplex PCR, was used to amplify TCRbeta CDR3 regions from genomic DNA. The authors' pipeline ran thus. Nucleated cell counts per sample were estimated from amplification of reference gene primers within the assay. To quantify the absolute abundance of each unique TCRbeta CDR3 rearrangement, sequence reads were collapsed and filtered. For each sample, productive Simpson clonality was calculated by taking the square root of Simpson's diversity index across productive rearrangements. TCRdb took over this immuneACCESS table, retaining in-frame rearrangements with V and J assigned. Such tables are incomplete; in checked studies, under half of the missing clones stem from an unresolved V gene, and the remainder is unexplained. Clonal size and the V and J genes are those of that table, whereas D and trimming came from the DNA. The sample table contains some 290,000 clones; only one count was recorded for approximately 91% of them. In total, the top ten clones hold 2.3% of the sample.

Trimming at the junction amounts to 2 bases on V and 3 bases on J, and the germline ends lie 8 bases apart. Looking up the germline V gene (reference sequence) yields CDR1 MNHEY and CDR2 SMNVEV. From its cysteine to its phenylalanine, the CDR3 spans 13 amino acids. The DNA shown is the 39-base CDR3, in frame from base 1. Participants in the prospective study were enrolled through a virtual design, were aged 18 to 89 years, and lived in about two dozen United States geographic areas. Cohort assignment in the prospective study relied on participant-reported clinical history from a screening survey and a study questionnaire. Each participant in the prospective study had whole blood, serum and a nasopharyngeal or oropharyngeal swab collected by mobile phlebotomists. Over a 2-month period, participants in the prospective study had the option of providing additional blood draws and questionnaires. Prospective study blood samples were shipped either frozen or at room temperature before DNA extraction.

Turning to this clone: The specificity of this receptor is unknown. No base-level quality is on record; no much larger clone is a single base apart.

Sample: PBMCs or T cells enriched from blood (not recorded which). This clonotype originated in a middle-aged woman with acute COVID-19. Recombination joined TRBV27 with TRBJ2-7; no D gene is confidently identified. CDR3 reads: CASSLQVYYEQYF. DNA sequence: TGTGCCAGCAGTTTACAGGTTTACTACGAGCAGTACTTC.